This record concerns one T cell receptor beta chain sequence. The data were produced by immunoSEQ multiplex PCR, yet TCRdb's version contains in-frame clones alone and is incomplete. This sample has about 290,000 clones, with over 80% found just once. The data derive from a study of blood T cell repertoires in COVID-19. The V end lost 4 bases, the J end lost 4 bases, and 14 bases lay between the germline ends. Germline assignment: CDR1 MNHEY and CDR2 SVGAGI. The CDR3 is made up of 15 amino acids. The sequenced sample was peripheral blood. V and J are TRBV6-5 and TRBJ2-1; D is perhaps TRBD1 (7 bases). The receptor's source is a woman between 50 and 59 years old with active or convalescent COVID-19. The CDR3 nucleotides are TGTGCCAGCAGTTTACGGGGGACAGCGTACAATGAGCAGTTCTTC. Its translation is CASSLRGTAYNEQFF.